What follows are 2 T cell receptor beta chains derived from one specimen sequenced in a study of T cells in Graves' hyperthyroidism and ophthalmopathy. There were TCR beta CDR3 regions amplified from RNA transcripts. First-round RT-PCR of the TCR CDR3 relied on the HTBI primer set. TCRdb used MiXCR to reprocess the multiplex PCR reads, holding one entry per CDR3 protein. The data hold fewer than 350,000 distinct CDR3 sequences, with around a sixth observed a single time. The sample consisted of blood. These receptors were collected from a woman aged 50 to 60 with Graves' hyperthyroidism.

The chain recombines TRBV2 with TRBJ2-3, with TRBD2 matching over 8 bases. V lost 6 bases and J lost 0; bases outside the gene matches: 23. Germline loops: CDR1 SNHLY, CDR2 FYNNEI. The CDR3 runs to 21 residues. CDR3 bases: TGTGCCAGCAGCTCCTGGGGGGTGGCGCTAGCGGGTTTTCCTAGCACAGATACGCAGTATTTT. Protein product: CASSSWGVALAGFPSTDTQYF.

This clonotype was detected ten times or more. CDR3 sequence reads: CSASSLWDTEAFF. The CDR3 DNA reads TGCAGTGCTAGCTCACTTTGGGACACTGAAGCTTTCTTT. V usage is TRBV20-1 and J usage is TRBJ1-1; D ambiguous. The germline V and J ends were trimmed by 3 bases and 3 bases, with 11 bases remaining between them. Germline loops: CDR1 DFQATT, CDR2 SNEGSKA (reference sequence). The CDR3 loop spans 13 amino acids.